This is a list of T cell receptor beta chains from one sample in a study of T cell responses to AZD1222 COVID-19 vaccine. The repertoire was sequenced with immunoSEQ multiplex PCR; TCRdb's copy has only in-frame clones and lacks some. Among about 150,000 clones listed, about 86% were seen once. Sequencing used peripheral blood, obtained 28 days after the second AZD1222 dose. The origin of the receptors is an adult who received the AZD1222 COVID-19 vaccine. The CDR3 runs from the conserved cysteine through the conserved F or W. The order of the fields is J gene, D gene, V gene, clone size, CDR3 protein, CDR3 DNA. The D gene is left open where the match is weak. Where a row states a size, it is once, few, many or the class of an expanded clone; other rows omit it.

TRBJ2-3 NA TRBV25-1 NA CASGLGGAQYF TGTGCCAGCGGACTGGGGGGAGCGCAGTATTTT
TRBJ1-1 NA TRBV3-1/TRBV3-2 NA CASSQVAGTEAFF TGTGCCAGCAGCCAAGTGGCGGGCACTGAAGCTTTCTTT
TRBJ2-3 TRBD2 TRBV6-6 NA CASSPLPAGYTDTQYF TGTGCCAGCAGTCCTCTCCCAGCGGGATATACAGATACGCAGTATTTT
TRBJ1-3 NA TRBV7-9 NA CASSLAGNTIYF TGTGCCAGCAGCTTGGCTGGAAACACCATATATTTT
TRBJ2-3 NA TRBV18 NA CASSPPRKEGSDTQYF TGTGCCAGCTCACCACCGAGGAAGGAGGGCTCAGATACGCAGTATTTT
TRBJ2-3 NA TRBV19 NA CASGAAGFTDTQYF TGTGCCAGTGGGGCAGCGGGCTTCACAGATACGCAGTATTTT
TRBJ1-1 NA TRBV18 NA CASSLTRTNTEAFF TGTGCCAGCTCCCTTACACGGACCAACACTGAAGCTTTCTTT
TRBJ2-7 NA TRBV5-6 few CASSGQVGLQTYEQYF TGTGCCAGCAGCGGGCAGGTGGGACTGCAAACCTACGAGCAGTACTTC
TRBJ2-7 TRBD2 TRBV7-2 NA CASSLGAGAYYEQYF TGTGCCAGCAGCTTAGGGGCGGGAGCCTACTACGAGCAGTACTTC
TRBJ1-6 NA TRBV7-9 NA CASSFIRSPLHF TGTGCCAGCAGCTTTATTCGTTCACCCCTCCACTTT
TRBJ1-1 TRBD1 TRBV19 once CASSEGGTGGLNTEAFF TGTGCCAGTAGTGAGGGTGGGACAGGGGGTTTGAACACTGAAGCTTTCTTT
TRBJ2-5 TRBD2 TRBV5-1 once CASTTSGTRSQETQYF TGCGCCAGCACAACTTCCGGGACTAGGAGTCAAGAGACCCAGTACTTC
TRBJ2-7 NA TRBV7-6 NA CASSPLGGQFSYEQYF TGTGCCAGCAGCCCGCTGGGGGGGCAATTCTCCTACGAGCAGTACTTC
TRBJ1-1 TRBD1 TRBV12-5 NA CASGLGGQADTEAFF TGTGCTAGTGGTTTGGGGGGACAGGCCGACACTGAAGCTTTCTTT
TRBJ2-2 NA TRBV12-3/TRBV12-4 NA CASSSGTGELFF TGTGCCAGCAGCAGCGGTACCGGGGAGCTGTTTTTT
TRBJ1-6 NA TRBV7-2 NA CASSPGRFNSPLHF TGTGCCAGCAGCCCCGGTAGATTCAATTCACCCCTCCACTTT
TRBJ1-5 NA TRBV5-4 once CASSVGGNQPQHF TGTGCCAGCAGCGTAGGGGGCAATCAGCCCCAGCATTTT
TRBJ2-7 NA TRBV5-6 few CASSLSQGPYEQYF TGTGCCAGCAGCTTGAGTCAGGGTCCCTACGAGCAGTACTTC
TRBJ2-6 NA TRBV20-1 NA CSASAGAPLSGANVLTF TGCAGTGCTAGTGCAGGGGCCCCCCTCTCTGGGGCCAACGTCCTGACTTTC
TRBJ2-1 NA TRBV18 NA CASSPPGRGDNEQFF TGTGCCAGCTCACCACCGGGAAGGGGGGACAATGAGCAGTTCTTC
TRBJ1-2 NA TRBV28 NA CASSTPAKIYGYTF TGTGCCAGCAGTACCCCCGCAAAGATCTATGGCTACACCTTC
TRBJ1-4 NA TRBV6-5 NA CASSYSEGGKLFF TGTGCCAGCAGTTACTCGGAAGGGGGAAAACTGTTTTTT
TRBJ2-7 NA TRBV5-1 NA CASSLVTASYEQYF TGCGCCAGCAGCTTGGTGACAGCCTCCTACGAGCAGTACTTC
TRBJ1-5 NA TRBV6-1 NA CASSETYQPQHF TGTGCCAGCAGTGAGACTTATCAGCCCCAGCATTTC
TRBJ2-3 NA TRBV29-1 NA CSVEGPQADTQYF TGCAGCGTTGAAGGACCCCAGGCAGATACGCAGTATTTT
TRBJ1-4 NA TRBV19 NA CASSAMHWEKLFF TGTGCCAGTTCGGCGATGCACTGGGAAAAACTGTTTTTT
TRBJ2-3 NA TRBV6-6 NA CASSYSGGFSTDTQYF TGTGCCAGCAGTTACTCGGGGGGTTTCAGCACAGATACGCAGTATTTT